This T cell receptor beta chain was documented in a study of T-cell reconstitution after alpha-beta-depleted transplantation in children. During its preparation, the TCRbeta library received unique molecular identifiers. TCRdb re-analysed the PCR reads in MiXCR, keeping a single row per CDR3 protein. The sample has hundreds of thousands of distinct CDR3 sequences, more than 20% seen once. General observations from the study: Expanded graft clones numbering several hundred reportedly gave rise to alpha-beta T cells about two months after transplant. Newly made T cells mostly supplied T-cell counts and diversity one year after transplant. Surviving recipient T cells and thymic progenitors underlay high day-60 TCRbeta diversity in some patients.

V was clipped by 5 bases and J by 9 bases; unmatched bases: 8. CDR1 and CDR2 (germline): SGHRS, YFSETQ. This CDR3 has 13 amino acids. This clonotype was counted a few times. Its antigen remains unidentified. The clonotype originates from a boy under two years old who had a stem cell transplant for acute myeloid leukemia, so the T cells may come from the graft donor. The chain is built from TRBV5-1 and TRBJ2-1; 7 nucleotides match TRBD1. Sample: PBMCs, mostly from graft donor cells, taken 360 days after TCRalphabeta/CD19-depleted stem cell transplant. This CDR3 is CASSSVQGSEQFF. The DNA of the CDR3 is TGCGCCAGCAGTTCGGTACAGGGGAGTGAGCAGTTCTTC. The whole variable domain, filled in from reference TRBV5-1 and TRBJ2-1, reads KAGVTQTPRYLIKTRGQQVTLSCSPISGHRSVSWYQQTPGQGLQFLFEYFSETQRNKGNFPGRFSGRQFSNSRSEMNVSTLELGDSALYLCASSSVQGSEQFFGPGTRLTVL.